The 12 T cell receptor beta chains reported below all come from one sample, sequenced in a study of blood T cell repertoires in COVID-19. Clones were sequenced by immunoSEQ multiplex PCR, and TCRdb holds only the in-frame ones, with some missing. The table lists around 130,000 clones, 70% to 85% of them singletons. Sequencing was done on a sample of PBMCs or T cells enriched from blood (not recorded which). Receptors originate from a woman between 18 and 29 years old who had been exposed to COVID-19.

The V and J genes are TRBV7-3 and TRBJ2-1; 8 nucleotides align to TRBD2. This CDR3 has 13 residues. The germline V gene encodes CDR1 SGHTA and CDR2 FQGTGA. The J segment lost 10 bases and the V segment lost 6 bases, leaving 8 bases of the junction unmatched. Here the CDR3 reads CASSASGSAEQFF. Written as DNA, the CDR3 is TGTGCCAGCAGTGCTAGCGGGTCGGCCGAGCAGTTCTTC. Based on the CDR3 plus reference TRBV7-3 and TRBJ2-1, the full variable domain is GAGVSQTPSNKVTEKGKYVELRCDPISGHTALYWYRQSLGQGPEFLIYFQGTGAADDSGLPNDRFFAVRPEGSVSTLKIQRTERGDSAVYLCASSASGSAEQFFGPGTRLTVL.

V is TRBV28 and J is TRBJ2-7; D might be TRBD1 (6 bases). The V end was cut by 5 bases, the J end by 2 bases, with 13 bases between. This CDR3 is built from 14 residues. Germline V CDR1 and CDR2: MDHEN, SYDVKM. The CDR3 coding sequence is TGTGCCAGCAGTGAGGGACACGGAACCTACGAGCAGTACTTC. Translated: CASSEGHGTYEQYF.

CDR3 nucleotide sequence: TGTGCCAGCAGTTACGGTGCGGGAAGGAATGAGCAGTTCTTC. Encoded protein: CASSYGAGRNEQFF. The chain employs TRBV6-2 or TRBV6-3 and TRBJ2-1; TRBD2 is a possible D gene (6 bases). The CDR3 extends over 14 amino acids. V was pared by 2 bases and J by 7 bases, with 12 bases between. From germline, CDR1 is MNHEY and CDR2 SVGEGT.

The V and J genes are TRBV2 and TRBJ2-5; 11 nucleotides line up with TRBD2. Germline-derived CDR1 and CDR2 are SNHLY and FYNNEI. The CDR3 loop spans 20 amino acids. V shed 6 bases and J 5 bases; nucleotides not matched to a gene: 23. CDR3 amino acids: CASRGDSLDISGRARETQYF. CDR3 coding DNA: TGTGCCAGCAGGGGGGACAGTTTAGATATTAGCGGGAGGGCCCGGGAGACCCAGTACTTC.

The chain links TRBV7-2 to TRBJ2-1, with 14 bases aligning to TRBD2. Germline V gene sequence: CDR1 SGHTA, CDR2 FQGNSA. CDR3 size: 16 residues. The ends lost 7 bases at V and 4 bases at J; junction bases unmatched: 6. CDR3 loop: CASTSGLAGVYNEQFF. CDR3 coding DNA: TGTGCCAGCACCTCGGGACTAGCGGGAGTGTACAATGAGCAGTTCTTC.

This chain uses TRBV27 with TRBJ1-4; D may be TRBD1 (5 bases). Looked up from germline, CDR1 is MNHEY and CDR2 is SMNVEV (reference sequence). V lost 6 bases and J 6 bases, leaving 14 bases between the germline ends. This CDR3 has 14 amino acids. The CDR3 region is CASRPRAGDEKLFF. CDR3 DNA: TGTGCCAGCAGACCACGGGCGGGGGATGAAAAACTGTTTTTT.

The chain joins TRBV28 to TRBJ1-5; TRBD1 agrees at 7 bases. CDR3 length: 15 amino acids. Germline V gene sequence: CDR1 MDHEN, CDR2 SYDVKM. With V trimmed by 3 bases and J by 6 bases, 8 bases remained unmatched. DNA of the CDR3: TGTGCCAGCAGTTTGCAGACAGGGAAGATTCAGCCCCAGCATTTT. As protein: CASSLQTGKIQPQHF.

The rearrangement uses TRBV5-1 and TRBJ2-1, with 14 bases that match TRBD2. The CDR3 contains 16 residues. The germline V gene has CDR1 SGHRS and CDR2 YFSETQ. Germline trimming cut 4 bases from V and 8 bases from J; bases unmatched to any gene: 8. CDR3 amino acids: CASSPGTSGSIYEQFF. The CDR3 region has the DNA TGCGCCAGCAGCCCGGGGACTAGCGGGAGTATATATGAGCAGTTCTTC. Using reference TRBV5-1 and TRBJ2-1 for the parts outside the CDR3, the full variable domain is KAGVTQTPRYLIKTRGQQVTLSCSPISGHRSVSWYQQTPGQGLQFLFEYFSETQRNKGNFPGRFSGRQFSNSRSEMNVSTLELGDSALYLCASSPGTSGSIYEQFFGPGTRLTVL.

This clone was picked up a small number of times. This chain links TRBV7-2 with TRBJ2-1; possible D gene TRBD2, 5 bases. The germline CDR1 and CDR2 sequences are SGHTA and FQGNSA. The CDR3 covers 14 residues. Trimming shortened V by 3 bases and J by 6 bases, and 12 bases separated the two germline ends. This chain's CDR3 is CASSFRSGINEQFF. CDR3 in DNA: TGTGCCAGCAGCTTCAGAAGCGGAATCAATGAGCAGTTCTTC.

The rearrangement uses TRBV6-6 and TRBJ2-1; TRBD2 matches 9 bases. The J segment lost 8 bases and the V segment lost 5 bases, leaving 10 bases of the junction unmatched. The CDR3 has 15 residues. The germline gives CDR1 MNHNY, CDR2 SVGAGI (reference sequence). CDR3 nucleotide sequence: TGTGCCAGCAGTATAGCTAGCGGGACCACGTATGAGCAGTTCTTC. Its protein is CASSIASGTTYEQFF.

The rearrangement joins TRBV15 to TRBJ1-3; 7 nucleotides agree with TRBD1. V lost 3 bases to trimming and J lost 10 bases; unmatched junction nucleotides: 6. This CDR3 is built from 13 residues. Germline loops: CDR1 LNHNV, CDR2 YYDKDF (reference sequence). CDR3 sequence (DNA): TGTGCCACCAGCAGCGACATACAGGGGACCATATATTTT. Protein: CATSSDIQGTIYF.

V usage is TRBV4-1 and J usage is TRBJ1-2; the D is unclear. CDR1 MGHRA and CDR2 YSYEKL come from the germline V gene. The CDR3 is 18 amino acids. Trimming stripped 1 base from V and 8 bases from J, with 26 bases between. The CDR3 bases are TGCGCCAGCAGCCAAGTTATTTCCTTGCCAGGTCTTTCACCCGGCTACACCTTC. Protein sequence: CASSQVISLPGLSPGYTF.